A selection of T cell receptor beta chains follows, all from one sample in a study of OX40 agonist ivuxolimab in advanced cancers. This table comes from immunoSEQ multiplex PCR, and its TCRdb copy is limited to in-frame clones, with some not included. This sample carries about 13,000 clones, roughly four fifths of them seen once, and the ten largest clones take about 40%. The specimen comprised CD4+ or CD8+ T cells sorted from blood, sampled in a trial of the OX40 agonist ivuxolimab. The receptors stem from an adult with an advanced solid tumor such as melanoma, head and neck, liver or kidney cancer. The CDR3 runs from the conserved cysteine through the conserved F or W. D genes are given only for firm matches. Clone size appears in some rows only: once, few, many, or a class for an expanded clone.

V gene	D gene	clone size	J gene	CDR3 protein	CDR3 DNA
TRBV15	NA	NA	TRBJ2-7	CATMVGPSSYEQYF	TGTGCCACCATGGTAGGGCCGAGCTCCTACGAGCAGTACTTC
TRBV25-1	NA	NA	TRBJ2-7	CASSDGAYYEQYF	TGTGCCAGCAGTGACGGAGCCTACTACGAGCAGTACTTC
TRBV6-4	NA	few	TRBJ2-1	CASSEDSSYNEQFF	TGTGCCAGCAGTGAGGACAGCTCCTACAATGAGCAGTTCTTC
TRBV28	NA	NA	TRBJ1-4	CASSYGQGREKLFF	TGTGCCAGCAGTTACGGGCAGGGAAGAGAAAAACTGTTTTTT
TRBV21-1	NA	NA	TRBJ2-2	CASSKGEGESPNTGELFF	TGTGCCAGCAGCAAAGGGGAAGGAGAGTCTCCGAACACCGGGGAGCTGTTTTTT
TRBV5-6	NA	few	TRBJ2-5	CASSLRQGYQVRETQYF	TGTGCCAGCAGCTTGAGGCAGGGCTACCAAGTGCGGGAGACCCAGTACTTC
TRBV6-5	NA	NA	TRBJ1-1	CASRLGGTVNTEAFF	TGTGCCAGCAGACTCGGCGGGACGGTGAACACTGAAGCTTTCTTT
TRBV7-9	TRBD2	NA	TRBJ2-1	CASSLVERTSGGYEQFF	TGTGCCAGCAGCTTAGTCGAGAGGACTAGCGGGGGTTATGAGCAGTTCTTC
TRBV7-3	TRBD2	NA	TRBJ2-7	CASSLSGGNSYEQYF	TGTGCCAGCAGCCTCAGCGGGGGCAACTCCTACGAGCAGTACTTC
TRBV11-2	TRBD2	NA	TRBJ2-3	CASSSPGLADSSSTDTQYF	TGTGCCAGCAGCTCCCCGGGACTAGCGGACAGTTCTAGCACAGATACGCAGTATTTT